Given below is one T cell receptor (beta chain) in context. This clone was found a few times. What antigen it recognizes has not been identified. No base-level quality is on record; no much larger clone is a single base apart. This sample was taken from a study of blood T cell repertoires in COVID-19 (dated by TCRdb to about 2020). Some background on the complete study: The collaborator samples originated in the United States, Italy and Spain and spanned the acute and convalescent phases of COVID-19. The material from the prospective study consisted of cDNA or gDNA derived from T cells, B-cell-depleted T cells, or PBMCs. Deeply sampled blood TCRbeta repertoires from subjects exposed to, actively infected with, or recovered from COVID-19 were included in the dataset. The repertoires were released in a freely available public database intended as a resource for research on the immune response to SARS-CoV-2. Samples came from the ongoing ImmuneRACE study (first 160 participants) plus 1,254 subjects from 6 global collaborators. Sample metadata almost always included a de-identified subject ID, COVID-19 status, age in years and sex. Where HLA class I and class II types were available, the types were taken from metadata supplied by the sample provider, not from assay-based typing. Overall results and qualifications from the work: The amount of clinical and demographic metadata varied by source and participant and was provided uncurated.

The immunoSEQ Assay, a bias-controlled multiplex PCR, was used to amplify TCRbeta CDR3 regions from genomic DNA. As for the original processing: The number of nucleated cells in each sample was estimated from the amplification of reference gene primers within the assay. To quantify the absolute abundance of each unique TCRbeta CDR3 rearrangement, sequence reads were collapsed and filtered. Productive Simpson clonality was computed per sample as the square root of Simpson's diversity index over productive rearrangements. TCRdb provides this immuneACCESS table in a form limited to in-frame rearrangements. Some clones are lacking; in checked studies, under half of them reflect an unresolved V gene, and why the rest are absent is not known. The D gene and trimming were derived from the DNA, and the V and J assignments and clone size from that table. Recorded for this sample are more than 400,000 clones; approximately 90% of them occurred a single time. 0.7% of the sample lies in the top ten.

The CDR3 measures 11 amino acids from cysteine to phenylalanine. Kept here is only the CDR3 DNA, which spans 33 bases and is read in frame from base 1. Sequences SGHNT (CDR1) and YYREEE (CDR2) are obtained from the germline V gene (reference sequence). V and J lose 3 bases and 5 bases, and a span of 5 bases separates them. Participants in the prospective study were aged about 18 to 100 years, lived in more than 20 United States geographic areas, and enrolled through a virtual design. In the prospective study, participants were assigned to cohorts based on the clinical history participants reported in a screening survey and a study questionnaire. For ImmuneRACE Cohort 3, a participant was defined as recovered based on two consecutive negative NP/OP PCR tests, clearance by a healthcare professional, or resolution of symptoms. Each participant in the prospective study had whole blood, serum and a nasopharyngeal or oropharyngeal swab collected by mobile phlebotomists. Over an approximately 2-month period, participants in the prospective study had the option of providing additional blood draws and questionnaires. Blood samples from the prospective study were shipped frozen or at room temperature prior to DNA extraction.

Sequencing was carried out using PBMCs or T cells enriched from blood (not recorded which). The rearranged segments are TRBV5-4 and TRBJ2-5; the best D guess is TRBD2, with 5 bases matching. This clonotype originated in a woman between 18 and 29 years old who had recovered from COVID-19. CDR3 sequence: CASSSGETQYF. Here is the DNA: TGTGCCAGCAGCTCGGGGGAGACCCAGTACTTC. Extended through the reference TRBV5-4 and TRBJ2-5 proteins, this CDR3 yields the full variable domain: ETGVTQSPTHLIKTRGQQVTLRCSSQSGHNTVSWYQQALGQGPQFIFQYYREEENGRGNFPPRFSGLQFPNYSSELNVNALELDDSALYLCASSSGETQYFGPGTRLLVL.